This T cell receptor beta chain stems from a study of CD8 T cells in ankylosing spondylitis. This CDR3 comprises 13 residues. Unmatched junction bases numbered 9, after V lost 11 bases and J lost 4 bases. Germline CDR1 reads MNHEY; CDR2 reads SVGEGT. Study results and caveats: Reactive arthritis synovial fluid and blood previously showed some of these motif variants. Blood of patients with ankylosing spondylitis appeared to be characterized by a TCR beta motif of eight or nine highly homologous variants. CD8+ disease-linked clones were present at relatively low frequencies in blood.

A note on this clonotype: Its target is unknown.

MiXCR, applied by TCRdb to the 5' RACE reads, yields one record per CDR3 protein. The table lists approximately 500,000 distinct CDR3 sequences, 9.5% to 15% of them singletons, with approximately 6.2% in the top ten. Specimen: blood, either unsorted or a sorted T cell fraction (not recorded which). The gene calls are TRBV6-2 or TRBV6-3 and TRBJ2-7; TRBD1 matches at 9 bases. The receptor comes from a male donor with ankylosing spondylitis. The CDR3 DNA follows: TGTGCCGCGGCGGGGACAGGGCGGTACGAGCAGTACTTC. Translation: CAAAGTGRYEQYF.